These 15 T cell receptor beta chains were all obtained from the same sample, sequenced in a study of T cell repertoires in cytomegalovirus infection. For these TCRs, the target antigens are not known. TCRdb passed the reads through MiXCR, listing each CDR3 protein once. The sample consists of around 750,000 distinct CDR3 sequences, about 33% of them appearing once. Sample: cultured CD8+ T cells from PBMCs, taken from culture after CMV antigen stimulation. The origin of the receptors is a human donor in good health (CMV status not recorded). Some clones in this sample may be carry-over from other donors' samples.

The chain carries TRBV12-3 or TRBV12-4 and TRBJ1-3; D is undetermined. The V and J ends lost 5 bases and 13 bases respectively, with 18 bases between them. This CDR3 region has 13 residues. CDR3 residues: CASSVKGDLGIYF. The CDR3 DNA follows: TGTGCCAGCAGTGTAAAGGGAGACCTTGGGATATATTTT.

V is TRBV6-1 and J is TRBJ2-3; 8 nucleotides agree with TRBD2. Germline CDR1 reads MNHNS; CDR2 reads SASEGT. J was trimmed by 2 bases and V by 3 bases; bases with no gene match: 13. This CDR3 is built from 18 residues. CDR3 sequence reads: CASSDLSEELAVTDTQYF. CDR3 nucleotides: TGTGCCAGCAGTGACCTCAGTGAGGAACTAGCGGTCACAGATACGCAGTATTTT.

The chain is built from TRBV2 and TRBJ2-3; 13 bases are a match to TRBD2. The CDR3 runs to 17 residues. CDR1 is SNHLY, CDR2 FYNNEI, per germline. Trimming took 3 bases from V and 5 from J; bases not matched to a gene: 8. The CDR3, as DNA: TGTGCCAGCAGTGATGCACTAGCGGGGGGGCCGGGAGATACGCAGTATTTT. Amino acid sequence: CASSDALAGGPGDTQYF. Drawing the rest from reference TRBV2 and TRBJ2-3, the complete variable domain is EPEVTQTPSHQVTQMGQEVILRCVPISNHLYFYWYRQILGQKVEFLVSFYNNEISEKSEIFDDQFSVERPDGSNFTLKIRSTKLEDSAMYFCASSDALAGGPGDTQYFGPGTRLTVL.

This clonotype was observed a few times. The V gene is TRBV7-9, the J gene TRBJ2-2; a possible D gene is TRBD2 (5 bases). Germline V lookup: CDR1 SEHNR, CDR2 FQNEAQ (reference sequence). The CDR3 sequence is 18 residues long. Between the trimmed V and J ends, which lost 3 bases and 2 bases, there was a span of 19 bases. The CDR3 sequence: CASSFVRGQAKNTGELFF. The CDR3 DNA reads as TGTGCCAGCAGCTTTGTTCGCGGGCAGGCGAAAAACACCGGGGAGCTGTTTTTT.

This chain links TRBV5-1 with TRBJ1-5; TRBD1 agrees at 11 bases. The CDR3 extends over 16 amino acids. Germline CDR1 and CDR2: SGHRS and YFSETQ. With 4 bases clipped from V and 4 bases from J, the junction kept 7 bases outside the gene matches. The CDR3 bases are TGCGCCAGCAGCACCGGGGACAGGGGGGAGAATCAGCCCCAGCATTTT. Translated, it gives CASSTGDRGENQPQHF.

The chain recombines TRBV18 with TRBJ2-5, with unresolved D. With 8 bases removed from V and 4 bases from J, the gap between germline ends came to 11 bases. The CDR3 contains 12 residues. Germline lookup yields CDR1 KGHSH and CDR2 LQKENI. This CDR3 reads CASPRVGETQYF. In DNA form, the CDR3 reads TGTGCCAGCCCCCGGGTAGGAGAGACCCAGTACTTC.

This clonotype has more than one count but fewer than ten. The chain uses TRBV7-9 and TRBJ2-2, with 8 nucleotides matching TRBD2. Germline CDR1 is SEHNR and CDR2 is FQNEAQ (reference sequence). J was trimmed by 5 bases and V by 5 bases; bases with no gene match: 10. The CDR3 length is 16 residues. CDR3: CASSPPGTRITGELFF. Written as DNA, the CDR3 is TGTGCCAGCAGCCCCCCCGGGACTAGAATAACCGGGGAGCTGTTTTTT.

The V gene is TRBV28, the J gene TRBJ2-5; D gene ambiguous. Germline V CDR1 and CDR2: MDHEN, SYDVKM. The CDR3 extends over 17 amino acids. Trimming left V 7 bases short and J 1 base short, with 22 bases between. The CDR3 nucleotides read TGTGCCAGCACCCTTTTAAGGGCGAACGGATCCCAAGAGACCCAGTACTTC. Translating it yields CASTLLRANGSQETQYF.

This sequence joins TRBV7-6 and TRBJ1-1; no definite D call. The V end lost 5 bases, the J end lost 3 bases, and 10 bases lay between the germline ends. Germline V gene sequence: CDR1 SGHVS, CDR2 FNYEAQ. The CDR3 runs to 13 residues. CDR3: CASSPGLDTEAFF. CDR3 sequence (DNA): TGTGCCAGCAGCCCTGGCTTAGACACTGAAGCTTTCTTT.

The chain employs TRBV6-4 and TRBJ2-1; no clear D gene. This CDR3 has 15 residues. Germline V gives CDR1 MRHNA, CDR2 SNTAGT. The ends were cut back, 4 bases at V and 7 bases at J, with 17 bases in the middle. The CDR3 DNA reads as TGTGCCAGCAGTGTGTTCCCTAGTACAAATAATGAGCAGTTCTTC. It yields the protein CASSVFPSTNNEQFF.

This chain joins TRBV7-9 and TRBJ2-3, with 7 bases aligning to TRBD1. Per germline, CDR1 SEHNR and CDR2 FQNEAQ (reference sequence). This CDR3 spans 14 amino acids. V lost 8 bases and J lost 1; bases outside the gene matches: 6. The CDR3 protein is CASPDRVGTDTQYF. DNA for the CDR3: TGTGCCAGCCCTGACAGGGTGGGCACAGATACGCAGTATTTT. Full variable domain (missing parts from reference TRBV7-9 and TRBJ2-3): DTGVSQNPRHKITKRGQNVTFRCDPISEHNRLYWYRQTLGQGPEFLTYFQNEAQLEKSRLLSDRFSAERPKGSFSTLEIQRTEQGDSAMYLCASPDRVGTDTQYFGPGTRLTVL.

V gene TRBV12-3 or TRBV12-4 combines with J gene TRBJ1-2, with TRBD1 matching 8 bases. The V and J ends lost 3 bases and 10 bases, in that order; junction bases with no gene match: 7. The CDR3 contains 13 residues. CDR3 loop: CASSFPGGGYYTF. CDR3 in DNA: TGTGCCAGCAGTTTTCCAGGGGGCGGATACTACACCTTC.

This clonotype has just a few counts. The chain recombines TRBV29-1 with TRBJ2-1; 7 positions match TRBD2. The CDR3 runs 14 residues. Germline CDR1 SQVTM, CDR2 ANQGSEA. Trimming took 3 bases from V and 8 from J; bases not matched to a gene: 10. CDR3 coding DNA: TGCAGCGTTGACGCGGGGAGGGTCTTCGATGAGCAGTTCTTC. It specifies CSVDAGRVFDEQFF.

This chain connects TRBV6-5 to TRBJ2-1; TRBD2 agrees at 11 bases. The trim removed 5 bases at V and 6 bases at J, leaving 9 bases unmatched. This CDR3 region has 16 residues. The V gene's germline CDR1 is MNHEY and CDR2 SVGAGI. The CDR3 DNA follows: TGTGCCAGCAGTGGGGGCCTTAGCGGGGGGGCCAATGAGCAGTTCTTC. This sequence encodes CASSGGLSGGANEQFF.

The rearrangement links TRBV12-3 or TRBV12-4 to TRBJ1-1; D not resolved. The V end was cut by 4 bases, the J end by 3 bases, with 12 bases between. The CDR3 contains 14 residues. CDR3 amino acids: CASSYSGDHTEAFF. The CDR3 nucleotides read TGTGCCAGCAGTTATTCTGGGGATCACACTGAAGCTTTCTTT.